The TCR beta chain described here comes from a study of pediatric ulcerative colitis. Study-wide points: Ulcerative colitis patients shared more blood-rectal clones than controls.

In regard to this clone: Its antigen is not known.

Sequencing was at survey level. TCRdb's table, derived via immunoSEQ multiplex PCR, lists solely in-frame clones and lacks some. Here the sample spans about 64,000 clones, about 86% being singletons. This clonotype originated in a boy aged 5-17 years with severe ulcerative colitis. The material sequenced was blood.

The CDR3 here is CASSSLGENRAEAFF. In DNA form, the CDR3 reads TGTGCCAGCAGCTCACTAGGGGAGAATAGGGCTGAAGCTTTCTTT. The rearrangement uses TRBV5-4 and TRBJ1-1; D is perhaps TRBD1 (5 bases). The V gene lost 3 bases and the J gene lost 6 bases, with 18 bases spanning the gap. The length of the CDR3 is 15 residues. CDR1 and CDR2 (germline): SGHNT, YYREEE (reference sequence).